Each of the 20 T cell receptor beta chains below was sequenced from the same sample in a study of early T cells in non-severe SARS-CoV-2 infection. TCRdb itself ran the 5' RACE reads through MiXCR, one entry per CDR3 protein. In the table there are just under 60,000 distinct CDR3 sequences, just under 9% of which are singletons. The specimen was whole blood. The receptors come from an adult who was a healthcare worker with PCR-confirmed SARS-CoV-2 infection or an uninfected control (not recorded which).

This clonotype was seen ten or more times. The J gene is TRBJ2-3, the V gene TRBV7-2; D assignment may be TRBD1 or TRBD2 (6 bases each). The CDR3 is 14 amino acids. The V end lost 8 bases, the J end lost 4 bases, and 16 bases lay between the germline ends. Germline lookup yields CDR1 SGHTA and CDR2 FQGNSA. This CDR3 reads CASQGGSRADTQYF. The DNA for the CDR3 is TGTGCCAGCCAAGGGGGGTCTCGGGCAGATACGCAGTATTTT.

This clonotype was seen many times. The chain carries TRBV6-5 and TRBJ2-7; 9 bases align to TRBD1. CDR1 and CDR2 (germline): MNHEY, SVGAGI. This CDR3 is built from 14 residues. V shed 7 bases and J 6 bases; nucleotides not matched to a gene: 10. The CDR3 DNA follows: TGTGCCAGCAAACAGGGACAGGGTTTCGGCGAGCAGTACTTC. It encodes CASKQGQGFGEQYF.

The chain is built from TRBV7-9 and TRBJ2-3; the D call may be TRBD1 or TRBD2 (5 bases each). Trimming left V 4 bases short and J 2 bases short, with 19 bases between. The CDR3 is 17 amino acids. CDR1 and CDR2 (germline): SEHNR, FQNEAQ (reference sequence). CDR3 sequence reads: CASSSSPGRDLTDTQYF. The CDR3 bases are TGTGCCAGCAGCTCCTCTCCGGGACGGGACCTCACAGATACGCAGTATTTT.

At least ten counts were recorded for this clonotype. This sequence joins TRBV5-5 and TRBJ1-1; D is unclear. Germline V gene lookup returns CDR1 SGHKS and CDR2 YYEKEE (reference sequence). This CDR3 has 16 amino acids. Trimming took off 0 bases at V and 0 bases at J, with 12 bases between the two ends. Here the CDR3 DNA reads TGTGCCAGCAGCTTGGAAGGGCGGCAGGTGAACACTGAAGCTTTCTTT. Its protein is CASSLEGRQVNTEAFF.

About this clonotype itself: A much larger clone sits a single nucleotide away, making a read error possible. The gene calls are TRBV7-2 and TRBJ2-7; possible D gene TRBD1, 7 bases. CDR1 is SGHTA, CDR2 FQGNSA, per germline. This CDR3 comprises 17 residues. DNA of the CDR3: TGTGCCACCAGCTTACGGCCACCAGGGGGGACGGCGAACGAGCAGTACTTC. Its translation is CATSLRPPGGTANEQYF.

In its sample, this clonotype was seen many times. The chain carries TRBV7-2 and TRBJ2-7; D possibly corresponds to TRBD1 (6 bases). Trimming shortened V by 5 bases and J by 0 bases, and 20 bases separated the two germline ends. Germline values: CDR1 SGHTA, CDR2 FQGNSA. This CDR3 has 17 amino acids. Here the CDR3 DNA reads TGTGCCAGCAGCCCAATGGTCGGGCGGACAGCCTCCTACGAGCAGTACTTC. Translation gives CASSPMVGRTASYEQYF.

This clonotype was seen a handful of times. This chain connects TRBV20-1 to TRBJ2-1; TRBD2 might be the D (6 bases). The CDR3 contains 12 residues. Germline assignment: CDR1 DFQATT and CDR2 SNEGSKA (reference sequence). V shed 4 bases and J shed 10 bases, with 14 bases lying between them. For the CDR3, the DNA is TGCAGTGCTAACTACCGGGCGGGGGAGCAGTTCTTC. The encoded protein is CSANYRAGEQFF.

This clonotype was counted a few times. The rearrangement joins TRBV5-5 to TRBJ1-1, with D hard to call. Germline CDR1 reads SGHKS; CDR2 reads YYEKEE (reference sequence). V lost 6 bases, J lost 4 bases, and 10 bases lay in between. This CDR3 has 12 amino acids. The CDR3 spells CASTGAATEAFF. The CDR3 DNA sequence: TGTGCCAGCACCGGAGCGGCCACTGAAGCTTTCTTT.

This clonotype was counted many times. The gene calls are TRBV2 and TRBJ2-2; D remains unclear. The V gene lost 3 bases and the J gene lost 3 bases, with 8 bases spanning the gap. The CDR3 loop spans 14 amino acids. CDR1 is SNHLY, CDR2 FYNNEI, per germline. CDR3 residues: CASSESGYTGELFF. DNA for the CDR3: TGTGCCAGCAGTGAGTCCGGGTACACCGGGGAGCTGTTTTTT.

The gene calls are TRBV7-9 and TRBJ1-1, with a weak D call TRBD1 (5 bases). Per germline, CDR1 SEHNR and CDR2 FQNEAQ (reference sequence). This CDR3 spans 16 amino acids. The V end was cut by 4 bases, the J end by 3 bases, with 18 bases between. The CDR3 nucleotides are TGTGCCAGCAGCTCTCCCGCCGAAGGGGTTTACACTGAAGCTTTCTTT. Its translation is CASSSPAEGVYTEAFF.

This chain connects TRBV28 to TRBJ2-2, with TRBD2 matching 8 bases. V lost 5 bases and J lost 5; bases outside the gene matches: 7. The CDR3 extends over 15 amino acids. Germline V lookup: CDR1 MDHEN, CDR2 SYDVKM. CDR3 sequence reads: CASSPAGLGTGELFF. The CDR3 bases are TGTGCCAGCAGTCCCGCGGGACTAGGGACCGGGGAGCTGTTTTTT.

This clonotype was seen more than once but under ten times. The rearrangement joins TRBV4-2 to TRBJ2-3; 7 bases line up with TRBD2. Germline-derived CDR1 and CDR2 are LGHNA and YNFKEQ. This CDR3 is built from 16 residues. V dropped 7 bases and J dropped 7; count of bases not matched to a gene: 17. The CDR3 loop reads CASKRELAGDAYTQYF. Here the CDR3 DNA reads TGTGCCAGCAAGAGGGAATTGGCGGGAGATGCTTATACGCAGTATTTT.

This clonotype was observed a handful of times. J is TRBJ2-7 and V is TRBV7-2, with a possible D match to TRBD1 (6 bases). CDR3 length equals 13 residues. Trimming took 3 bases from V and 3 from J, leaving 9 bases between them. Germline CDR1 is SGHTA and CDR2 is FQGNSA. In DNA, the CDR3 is TGTGCCAGCAGCTTCGGGACAATCTACGAGCAGTACTTC. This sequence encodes CASSFGTIYEQYF. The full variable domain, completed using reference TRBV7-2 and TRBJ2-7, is GAGVSQSPSNKVTEKGKDVELRCDPISGHTALYWYRQSLGQGLEFLIYFQGNSAPDKSGLPSDRFSAERTGGSVSTLTIQRTQQEDSAVYLCASSFGTIYEQYFGPGTRLTVT.

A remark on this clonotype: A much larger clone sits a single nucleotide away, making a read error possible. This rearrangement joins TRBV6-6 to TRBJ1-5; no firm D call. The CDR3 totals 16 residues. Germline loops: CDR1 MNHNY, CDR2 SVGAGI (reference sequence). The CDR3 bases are TGTCCCAGCACCTCCTCAGGCGGACGTAGCAATCAGCCCCAGCATTTT. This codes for CPSTSSGGRSNQPQHF.

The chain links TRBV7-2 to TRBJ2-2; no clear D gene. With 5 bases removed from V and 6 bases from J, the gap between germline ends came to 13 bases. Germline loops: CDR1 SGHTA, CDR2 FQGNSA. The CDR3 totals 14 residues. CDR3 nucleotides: TGTGCCAGCAGCCCCGTTTCTAGAGCCGGGGAGCTGTTTTTT. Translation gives CASSPVSRAGELFF.

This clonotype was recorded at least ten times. DNA of the CDR3: TGTGCCAGCAGCCCCCGGTCCCCAGAGTCCTACAATGAGCAGTTCTTC. This gives the protein CASSPRSPESYNEQFF. The V call is TRBV7-9, the J call TRBJ2-1; D is unresolved. This CDR3 is 16 amino acids long. V lost 5 bases and J 1 base, leaving 15 bases between the germline ends. CDR1 and CDR2 (germline): SEHNR, FQNEAQ (reference sequence).

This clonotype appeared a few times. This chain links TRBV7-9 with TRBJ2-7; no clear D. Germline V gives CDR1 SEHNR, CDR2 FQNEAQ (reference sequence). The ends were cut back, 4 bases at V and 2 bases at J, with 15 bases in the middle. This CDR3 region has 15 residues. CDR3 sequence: CASSWSTQDPYEQYF. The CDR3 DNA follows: TGTGCCAGCAGCTGGTCCACCCAAGATCCCTACGAGCAGTACTTC.

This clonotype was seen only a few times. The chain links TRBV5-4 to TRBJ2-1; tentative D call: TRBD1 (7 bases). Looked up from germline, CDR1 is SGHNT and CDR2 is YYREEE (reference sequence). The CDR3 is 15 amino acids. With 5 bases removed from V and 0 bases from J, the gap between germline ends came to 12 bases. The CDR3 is CASRGGQYSYNEQFF. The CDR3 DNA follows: TGTGCCAGCAGGGGGGGACAGTACTCCTACAATGAGCAGTTCTTC.

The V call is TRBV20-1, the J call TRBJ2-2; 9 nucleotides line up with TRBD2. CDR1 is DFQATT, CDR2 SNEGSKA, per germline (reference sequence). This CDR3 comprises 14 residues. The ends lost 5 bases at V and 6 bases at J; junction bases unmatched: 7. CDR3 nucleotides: TGCAGTGCTCCTCTTAGCGGGAGAGCCGGGGAGCTGTTTTTT. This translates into CSAPLSGRAGELFF.

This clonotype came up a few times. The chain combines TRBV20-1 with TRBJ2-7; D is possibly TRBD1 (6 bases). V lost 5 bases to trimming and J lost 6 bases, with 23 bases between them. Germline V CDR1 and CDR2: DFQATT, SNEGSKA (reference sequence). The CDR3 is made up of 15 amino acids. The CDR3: CSAPSSTGSVGEQYF. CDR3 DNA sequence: TGCAGTGCTCCCTCTTCCACAGGGAGCGTTGGCGAGCAGTACTTC.